This T cell receptor (beta chain) was profiled in a study of glioma-infiltrating T cells after dendritic cell vaccination. Study as a whole: Autologous tumor lysate-pulsed dendritic cell vaccination was given between the early 2000s and the early 2010s.

This CDR3 region has 16 residues. The V gene's germline CDR1 is MGHRA and CDR2 YSYEKL. Trimming pared 1 base from V and 3 bases from J, leaving 16 bases between. Here immunoSEQ multiplex PCR was the method, and the copy in TCRdb shows in-frame clones only, minus some. The profile shows around 100,000 clones, roughly 76% of them singletons. This sample comprised blood, obtained before dendritic cell vaccination. The chain has TRBV4-1 and TRBJ2-7, with D possibly matching TRBD1 (6 bases). This clonotype was obtained from a human donor with glioblastoma. CDR3 sequence: CASSQGGRTALYEQYF. The CDR3 nucleotides are TGCGCCAGCAGCCAAGGGGGGCGGACTGCCCTCTACGAGCAGTACTTC.